This entry is about one T cell receptor (beta chain). This record belongs to a study of T cell responses to AZD1222 COVID-19 vaccine. Germline values: CDR1 SGHRS, CDR2 YFSETQ. V lost 4 bases and J lost 6, with 17 bases in between. The CDR3 covers 15 residues. The protocol was immunoSEQ multiplex PCR, while the TCRdb copy is restricted to in-frame clones and leaves out a portion. This table has 150,000 to 200,000 clones, approximately 90% appearing once. The receptor was derived from an adult in good health. The material sequenced was peripheral blood, taken on day 0 of AZD1222 vaccination. V usage is TRBV5-1 and J usage is TRBJ1-3; weak D call: TRBD1 (5 bases). CDR3 nucleotides: TGCGCCAGCAGCCCGGAGGCGGGGGGTTTAAACACCATATATTTT. This gives the protein CASSPEAGGLNTIYF.